This T cell receptor beta chain was sequenced for a study of PD-L1 blockade in urothelial cancer. Study at large: Before enrollment, 0 to 3 chemotherapy regimens had been given to patients. A median of approximately 140,000 T cells was found in the blood samples. Samples of blood were analyzed 3 weeks (second dose) and 6 weeks after treatment start. Findings and caveats of the study: At the 3-week point, tumor-associated blood clones expanded more in durable-benefit patients.

The CDR3 has 14 residues. Trimming pared 3 bases from V and 5 bases from J, leaving 13 bases between. Germline assignment: CDR1 SGDLS and CDR2 YYNGEE. This sample's time point: pretreatment peripheral blood. The repertoire was sequenced with immunoSEQ multiplex PCR; TCRdb's copy has only in-frame clones and lacks some. The table includes roughly 50,000 clones, around 90% detected once. The table lists this clone with a count of one. Its antigen is not identified. The sample consisted of PBMCs, taken around atezolizumab (anti-PD-L1) treatment. This clonotype originated in a woman aged 60-75 years with urothelial cancer. This chain connects TRBV9 to TRBJ2-3, with a possible D match to TRBD2 (6 bases). The CDR3 bases are TGTGCCAGCAGCGCCCCGGGGGTCATAGATACGCAGTATTTT. It codes for CASSAPGVIDTQYF.